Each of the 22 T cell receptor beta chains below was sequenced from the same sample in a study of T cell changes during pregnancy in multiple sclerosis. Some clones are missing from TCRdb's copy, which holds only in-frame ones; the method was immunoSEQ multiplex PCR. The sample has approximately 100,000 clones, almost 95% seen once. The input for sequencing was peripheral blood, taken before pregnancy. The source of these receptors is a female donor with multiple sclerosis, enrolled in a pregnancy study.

CDR3 protein: CASTKGTIGGLREQYF. CDR3 DNA: TGTGCCAGCACAAAGGGGACTATCGGGGGACTACGGGAGCAGTACTTC. The rearrangement uses TRBV2 and TRBJ2-7, with TRBD2 matching over 7 bases. Germline V CDR1 and CDR2: SNHLY, FYNNEI. The CDR3 is 16 amino acids. V shed 7 bases, J shed 7 bases, and the junction held 19 bases outside the gene matches. The full variable domain, rest sourced from reference TRBV2 and TRBJ2-7, is EPEVTQTPSHQVTQMGQEVILRCVPISNHLYFYWYRQILGQKVEFLVSFYNNEISEKSEIFDDQFSVERPDGSNFTLKIRSTKLEDSAMYFCASTKGTIGGLREQYFGPGTRLTVT.

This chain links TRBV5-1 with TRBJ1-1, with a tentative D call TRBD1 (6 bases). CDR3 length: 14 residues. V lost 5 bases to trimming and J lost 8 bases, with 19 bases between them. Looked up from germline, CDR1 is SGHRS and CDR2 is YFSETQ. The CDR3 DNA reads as TGCGCCAGCAGTCAGGGGTTGCTGGATCTAGAAGCTTTCTTT. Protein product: CASSQGLLDLEAFF.

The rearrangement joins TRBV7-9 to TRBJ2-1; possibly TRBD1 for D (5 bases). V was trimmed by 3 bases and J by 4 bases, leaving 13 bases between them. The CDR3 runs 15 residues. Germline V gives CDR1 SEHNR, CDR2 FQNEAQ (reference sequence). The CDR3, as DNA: TGTGCCAGCAGCTTGCTGGTAAGGGGATACAATGAGCAGTTCTTC. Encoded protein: CASSLLVRGYNEQFF.

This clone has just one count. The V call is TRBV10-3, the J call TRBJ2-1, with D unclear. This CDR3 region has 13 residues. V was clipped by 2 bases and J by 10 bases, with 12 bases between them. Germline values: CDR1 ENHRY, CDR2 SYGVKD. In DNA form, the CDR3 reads TGTGCCATCAGTGAGGGCATTATCAACGAGCAGTTCTTC. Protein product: CAISEGIINEQFF.

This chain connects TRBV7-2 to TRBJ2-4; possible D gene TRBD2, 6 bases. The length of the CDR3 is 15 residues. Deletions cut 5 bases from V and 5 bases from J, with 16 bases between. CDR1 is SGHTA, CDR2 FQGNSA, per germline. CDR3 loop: CASSEYSGAQNIQYF. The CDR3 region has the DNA TGTGCCAGCAGCGAATATAGCGGAGCTCAAAACATTCAGTACTTC.

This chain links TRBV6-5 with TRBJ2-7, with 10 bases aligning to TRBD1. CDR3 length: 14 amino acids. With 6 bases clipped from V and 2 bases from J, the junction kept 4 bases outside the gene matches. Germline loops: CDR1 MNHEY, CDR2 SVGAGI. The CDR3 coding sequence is TGTGCCAGCAGGCGCGGACAGGGGGCCTACGAGCAGTACTTC. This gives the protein CASRRGQGAYEQYF.

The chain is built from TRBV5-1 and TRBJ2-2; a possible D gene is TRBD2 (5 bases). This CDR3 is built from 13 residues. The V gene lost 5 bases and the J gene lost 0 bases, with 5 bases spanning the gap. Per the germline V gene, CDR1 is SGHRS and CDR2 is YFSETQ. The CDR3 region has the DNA TGCGCCAGCAGGCGGGCGAACACCGGGGAGCTGTTTTTT. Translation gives CASRRANTGELFF. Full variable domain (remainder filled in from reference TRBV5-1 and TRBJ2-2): KAGVTQTPRYLIKTRGQQVTLSCSPISGHRSVSWYQQTPGQGLQFLFEYFSETQRNKGNFPGRFSGRQFSNSRSEMNVSTLELGDSALYLCASRRANTGELFFGEGSRLTVL.

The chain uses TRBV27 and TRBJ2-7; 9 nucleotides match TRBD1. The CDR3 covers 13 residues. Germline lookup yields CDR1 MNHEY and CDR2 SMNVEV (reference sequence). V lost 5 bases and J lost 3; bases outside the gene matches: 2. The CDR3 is CASSATGGYEQYF. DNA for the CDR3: TGTGCCAGCAGTGCGACAGGGGGCTACGAGCAGTACTTC.

CDR3 residues: CASSPQSGTYEQYF. The CDR3 DNA sequence: TGTGCCAGCTCACCACAAAGCGGGACCTACGAGCAGTACTTC. The V gene is TRBV18, the J gene TRBJ2-7, with 7 positions matching TRBD2. The ends lost 1 base at V and 2 bases at J; junction bases unmatched: 2. The germline V gene encodes CDR1 KGHSH and CDR2 LQKENI. This CDR3 region has 14 residues.

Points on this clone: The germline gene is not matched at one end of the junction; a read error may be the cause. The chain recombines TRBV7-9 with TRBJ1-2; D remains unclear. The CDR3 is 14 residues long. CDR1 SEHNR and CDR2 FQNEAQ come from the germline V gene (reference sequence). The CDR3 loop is CASSLGQSNYGYTF. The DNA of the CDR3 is TGTGCCAGCAGTTTAGGGCAGTCTAACTATGGCTACACCTTC.

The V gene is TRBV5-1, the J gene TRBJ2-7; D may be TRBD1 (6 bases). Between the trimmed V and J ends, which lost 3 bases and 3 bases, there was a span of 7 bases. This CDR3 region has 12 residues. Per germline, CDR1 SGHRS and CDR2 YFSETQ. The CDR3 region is CASSWGHYEQYF. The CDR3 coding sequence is TGCGCCAGCAGCTGGGGGCACTACGAGCAGTACTTC.

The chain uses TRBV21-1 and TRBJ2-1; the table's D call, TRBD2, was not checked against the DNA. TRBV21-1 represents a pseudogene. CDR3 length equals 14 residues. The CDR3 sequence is CASSKREGRNEQFF. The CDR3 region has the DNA TGTGCCAGCAGCAAAAGGGAGGGCCGGAATGAGCAGTTCTTC.

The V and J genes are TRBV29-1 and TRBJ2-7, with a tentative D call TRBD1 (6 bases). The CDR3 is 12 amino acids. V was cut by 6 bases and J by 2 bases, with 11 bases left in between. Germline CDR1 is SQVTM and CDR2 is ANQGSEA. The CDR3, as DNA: TGCAGCGTCCAGGACAGAGCCTACGAGCAGTACTTC. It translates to CSVQDRAYEQYF.

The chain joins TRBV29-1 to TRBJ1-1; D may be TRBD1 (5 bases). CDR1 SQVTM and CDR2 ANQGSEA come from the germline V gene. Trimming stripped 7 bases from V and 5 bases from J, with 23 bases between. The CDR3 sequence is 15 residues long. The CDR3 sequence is CSAYRGGGIRTEAFF. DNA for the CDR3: TGCAGCGCCTATAGGGGAGGAGGGATTAGGACTGAAGCTTTCTTT.

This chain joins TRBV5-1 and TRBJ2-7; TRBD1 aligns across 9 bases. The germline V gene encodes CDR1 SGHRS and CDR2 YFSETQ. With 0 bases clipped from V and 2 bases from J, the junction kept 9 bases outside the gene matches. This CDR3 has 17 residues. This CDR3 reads CASSLVGTGSGAYEQYF. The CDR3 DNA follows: TGCGCCAGCAGCTTGGTAGGGACAGGGTCCGGTGCCTACGAGCAGTACTTC.

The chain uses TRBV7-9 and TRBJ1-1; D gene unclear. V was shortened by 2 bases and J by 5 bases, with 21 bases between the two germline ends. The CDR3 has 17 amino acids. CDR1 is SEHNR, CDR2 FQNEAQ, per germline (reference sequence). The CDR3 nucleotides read TGTGCCAGCAGCTTACCCGCAACCATAGCCCCGAAGACTGAAGCTTTCTTT. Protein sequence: CASSLPATIAPKTEAFF.

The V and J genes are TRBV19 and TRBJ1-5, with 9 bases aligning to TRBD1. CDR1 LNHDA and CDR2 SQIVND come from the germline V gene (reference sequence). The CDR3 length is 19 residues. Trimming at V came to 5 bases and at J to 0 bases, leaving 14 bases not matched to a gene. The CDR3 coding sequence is TGTGCCAGTAGTCGGGCACAGGGGGCCTTAACGAATAGCAATCAGCCCCAGCATTTT. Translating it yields CASSRAQGALTNSNQPQHF.

CDR3 DNA sequence: TGCGCCAGCAGCTTGGGTGGGCGGACTCAAAACAGACGGGGCAATGAGCAGTTCTTC. Its translation: CASSLGGRTQNRRGNEQFF. The rearrangement links TRBV5-1 to TRBJ2-1; the D gene is possibly TRBD2 (5 bases). CDR3 length: 19 residues. Trimming cost V 0 bases and J 6 bases, with 25 bases left between them. Germline V gene lookup returns CDR1 SGHRS and CDR2 YFSETQ.

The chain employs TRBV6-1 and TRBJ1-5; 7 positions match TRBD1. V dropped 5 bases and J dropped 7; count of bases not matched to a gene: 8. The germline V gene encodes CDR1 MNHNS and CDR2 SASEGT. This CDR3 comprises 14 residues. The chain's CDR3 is CASSTFTGEQPQHF. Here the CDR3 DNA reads TGTGCCAGCAGTACTTTTACAGGGGAGCAGCCCCAGCATTTT.

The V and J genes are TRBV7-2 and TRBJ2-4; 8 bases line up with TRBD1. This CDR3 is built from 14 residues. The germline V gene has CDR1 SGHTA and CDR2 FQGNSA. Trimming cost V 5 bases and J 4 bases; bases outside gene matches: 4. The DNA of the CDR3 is TGTGCCAGCAGCACCCGACAGGGGAAAAACATTCAGTACTTC. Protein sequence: CASSTRQGKNIQYF.

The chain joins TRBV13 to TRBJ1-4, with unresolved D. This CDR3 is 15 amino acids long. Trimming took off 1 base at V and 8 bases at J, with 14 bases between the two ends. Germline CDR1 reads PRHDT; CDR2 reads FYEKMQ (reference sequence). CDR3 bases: TGTGCCAGCAGCTTAGCGCGCGGGCTGCAAGAAAAACTGTTTTTT. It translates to CASSLARGLQEKLFF.

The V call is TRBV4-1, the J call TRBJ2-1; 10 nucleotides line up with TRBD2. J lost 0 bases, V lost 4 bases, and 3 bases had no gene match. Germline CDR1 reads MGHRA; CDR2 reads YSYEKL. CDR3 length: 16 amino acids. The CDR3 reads CASSRLAGSSYNEQFF. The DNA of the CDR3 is TGCGCCAGCAGCCGACTAGCGGGTAGCTCCTACAATGAGCAGTTCTTC.